One and the same sample provided the 28 T cell receptor beta chains below, sequenced in a study of blood T cells in healthy people across ages. Sample-barcoded 5' priming and a J-beta primer mix drove a second PCR of about 7 to 12 cycles. TCRdb used MiXCR to reprocess the 5' RACE reads, holding one entry per CDR3 protein. The table includes 1,800,000 or so distinct CDR3 sequences, around 40% detected once. The sequenced sample consisted of blood. These receptors all come from a human donor in good health.

The J gene is TRBJ2-7, the V gene TRBV20-1; D might be TRBD1 (6 bases). This CDR3 is built from 15 residues. V lost 3 bases to trimming and J lost 1 base, with 16 bases between them. The V gene's germline CDR1 is DFQATT and CDR2 SNEGSKA (reference sequence). The CDR3 DNA is TGCAGTGCTAGCCCTCCGACAGGCGATTCCTACGAGCAGTACTTC. Protein product: CSASPPTGDSYEQYF.

The chain has TRBV6-5 and TRBJ1-5; D is ambiguous. With 0 bases removed from V and 7 bases from J, the gap between germline ends came to 7 bases. CDR1 and CDR2 from the germline V gene are MNHEY and SVGAGI. There are 13 residues in the CDR3. CDR3 nucleotides: TGTGCCAGCAGTTACTCGTTGAAGCAGCCCCAGCATTTT. Amino acids: CASSYSLKQPQHF.

The chain is built from TRBV7-6 and TRBJ1-2; the D is unclear. The CDR3 totals 11 residues. Germline assignment: CDR1 SGHVS and CDR2 FNYEAQ. V gave up 5 bases and J gave up 7 bases, with 8 bases separating them. The CDR3 region is CASSPSCGYTF. The CDR3 DNA sequence: TGTGCCAGCAGCCCGAGCTGTGGCTACACCTTC.

The chain has TRBV9 and TRBJ2-3; D not certain. The CDR3 is 18 residues long. V was cut by 4 bases and J by 1 base, with 22 bases left in between. The V gene's germline CDR1 is SGDLS and CDR2 YYNGEE. The CDR3 DNA reads TGTGCCAGCAGCCCCCTACCCGCGGCCGGGTTGCGCACAGATACGCAGTATTTT. Encoded protein: CASSPLPAAGLRTDTQYF.

This chain connects TRBV29-1 to TRBJ2-5; tentative D call: TRBD2 (5 bases). Near its end, the DNA agrees better with TRBJ2-7, so the J call may be wrong. Germline V gene data show CDR1 as SQVTM and CDR2 as ANQGSEA. This CDR3 contains 13 residues. The CDR3 here is CSVEAGESYEQYF. The CDR3 DNA follows: TGCAGCGTTGAGGCCGGGGAGAGCTACGAGCAGTACTTC.

Only a few counts were recorded for this clonotype. The rearrangement joins TRBV9 to TRBJ2-3; no clear D gene. Between the trimmed V and J ends, which lost 0 bases and 4 bases, there was a span of 12 bases. The CDR3 contains 15 residues. CDR1 is SGDLS, CDR2 YYNGEE, per germline. CDR3 residues: CASSVVGVGADTQYF. For the CDR3, the DNA is TGTGCCAGCAGCGTAGTTGGTGTGGGTGCAGATACGCAGTATTTT.

J is TRBJ2-4 and V is TRBV5-6; D may be TRBD2 (6 bases). TRBJ2-7 explains the end of the DNA better; the J call may be wrong. Germline V lookup: CDR1 SGHDT, CDR2 YYEEEE. The CDR3 runs 16 residues. The CDR3 nucleotides read TGTGCCAGCAGCTTCCAGACGGCGGGGTACCCCTACGAGCAGTACTTC. Protein product: CASSFQTAGYPYEQYF.

The chain combines TRBV5-6 with TRBJ2-2; 8 positions match TRBD1. Losses at the gene ends were 6 bases for V and 0 bases for J; bases not matched to a gene: 7. CDR1 SGHDT and CDR2 YYEEEE come from the germline V gene. The CDR3 sequence is 16 residues long. CDR3: CASTSPGQANTGELFF. The CDR3 DNA follows: TGTGCCAGCACCTCCCCGGGACAGGCGAACACCGGGGAGCTGTTTTTT.

In its sample, this clonotype was seen a few times. The chain links TRBV7-3 to TRBJ2-5, with TRBD2 matching 8 bases. Looked up from germline, CDR1 is SGHTA and CDR2 is FQGTGA. Trimming at V came to 3 bases and at J to 3 bases, leaving 9 bases not matched to a gene. The CDR3 covers 16 residues. The CDR3 nucleotides are TGTGCCAGCAGCTTTGGCTACGTGCGGGGGGAAGAGACCCAGTACTTC. It translates to CASSFGYVRGEETQYF.

The gene calls are TRBV21-1 and TRBJ1-4; the D call TRBD1 from the table was never checked on the DNA. TRBV21-1 is a pseudogene. This CDR3 region has 15 residues. CDR3 protein: CASSHPGRPGEKLFF. The CDR3 DNA sequence: TGTGCCAGCAGCCATCCGGGCCGCCCGGGGGAAAAACTGTTTTTT.

This clonotype has only a few counts. The chain has TRBV21-1 and TRBJ2-7. TRBV21-1 is described as a pseudogene. The CDR3 runs 13 residues. CDR3 nucleotides: TGTGCCAGCAGCAAAGGAAGTACCTACGAGCAGTACTTC. Amino acids: CASSKGSTYEQYF.

This clonotype was seen a few times. This chain joins TRBV20-1 and TRBJ1-1; D may be TRBD1 (6 bases). Per germline, CDR1 DFQATT and CDR2 SNEGSKA (reference sequence). This CDR3 has 14 amino acids. The V end lost 1 base, the J end lost 1 base, and 10 bases lay between the germline ends. The CDR3, as DNA: TGCAGTGCTAGAGGACAGGTCGGGAACACTGAAGCTTTCTTT. It encodes CSARGQVGNTEAFF.

The chain recombines TRBV4-3 with TRBJ2-1; D ambiguous. Germline V CDR1 and CDR2: LGHNA, YSLEER. The CDR3 totals 14 residues. Trimming removed 0 bases at V and 10 bases at J, with 13 bases between. The CDR3 here is CASSQDGSDPEQFF. The CDR3, as DNA: TGCGCCAGCAGCCAAGACGGGTCAGACCCCGAGCAGTTCTTC.

The chain links TRBV15 to TRBJ1-5; D unresolved. This CDR3 spans 14 amino acids. Trimming shortened V by 3 bases and J by 4 bases, and 10 bases separated the two germline ends. Germline V gene lookup returns CDR1 LNHNV and CDR2 YYDKDF (reference sequence). The CDR3 protein is CATSSVVANQPQHF. CDR3 in DNA: TGTGCCACCAGCAGCGTAGTTGCGAATCAGCCCCAGCATTTT.

Of note for this clonotype: At one of its ends the junction is not consistent with the germline gene, which may arise from a read error. The V gene is TRBV6-1, the J gene TRBJ2-7; maybe TRBD2 (5 bases). The CDR3 extends over 14 amino acids. Germline-derived CDR1 and CDR2 are MNHNS and SASEGT. The CDR3 nucleotides are TGTGCCGGCAGTGCGGGCGGTGGGAGTTACGAGCAGTACTTC. It codes for CAGSAGGGSYEQYF.

This rearrangement joins TRBV2 to TRBJ2-5; no clear D. The V end was cut by 2 bases, the J end by 4 bases, with 5 bases between. This CDR3 comprises 12 residues. Germline lookup yields CDR1 SNHLY and CDR2 FYNNEI. CDR3 sequence (DNA): TGTGCCAGCAGTGAAAATCCAGAGACCCAGTACTTC. Encoded protein: CASSENPETQYF.

J is TRBJ1-2 and V is TRBV24-1; 9 bases match TRBD1. Trimming cost V 3 bases and J 4 bases; bases outside gene matches: 5. Germline CDR1 KGHDR, CDR2 SFDVKD. The CDR3 contains 15 residues. The CDR3 loop reads CATSDPGQGSYGYTF. The DNA of the CDR3 is TGTGCCACCAGTGATCCGGGACAGGGAAGCTATGGCTACACCTTC.

This CDR3 reads CASSLGDGVPNTEAFF. DNA for the CDR3: TGTGCCAGCAGCTTAGGGGACGGAGTACCGAACACTGAAGCTTTCTTT. This chain links TRBV13 with TRBJ1-1; D is ambiguous. Trimming removed 0 bases at V and 1 base at J, with 12 bases between. This CDR3 has 16 amino acids. In germline, CDR1 is PRHDT, CDR2 FYEKMQ (reference sequence).

In its sample, this clonotype was seen a few times. This chain links TRBV15 with TRBJ1-2; weak D call: TRBD1 (6 bases). This CDR3 has 15 residues. The germline V and J ends were trimmed by 0 bases and 2 bases, with 10 bases remaining between them. Germline V gene data show CDR1 as LNHNV and CDR2 as YYDKDF (reference sequence). The CDR3 nucleotides are TGTGCCACCAGCAGAGATCTTAGGGGGAACTATGGCTACACCTTC. This gives the protein CATSRDLRGNYGYTF.

V usage is TRBV25-1 and J usage is TRBJ1-3; D not resolved. Germline V gene data show CDR1 as MGHDK and CDR2 as SYGVNS. CDR3 length equals 13 residues. Trimming shortened V by 5 bases and J by 0 bases, and 5 bases separated the two germline ends. CDR3 coding DNA: TGTGCCAGCAGTAGGTCCTCTGGAAACACCATATATTTT. Translation: CASSRSSGNTIYF.

This sequence joins TRBV12-3 or TRBV12-4 and TRBJ2-3, with D possibly matching TRBD2 (6 bases). Deletions cut 7 bases from V and 5 bases from J, with 16 bases between. This CDR3 is 14 amino acids long. This CDR3 reads CASTRDDPGDTQYF. CDR3 in DNA: TGTGCCAGCACGCGGGACGATCCGGGAGATACGCAGTATTTT.

There are a few counts of this clonotype. The chain is built from TRBV29-1 and TRBJ2-3; the D gene is possibly TRBD1 (5 bases). The CDR3 extends over 10 amino acids. Per germline, CDR1 SQVTM and CDR2 ANQGSEA. Written as DNA, the CDR3 is TGCAGTGGGGCTCAAGATACGCAGTATTTT. Amino acids: CSGAQDTQYF.

This clonotype was recorded a few times. V gene TRBV4-1 combines with J gene TRBJ2-1; 8 bases line up with TRBD1. The CDR3 loop spans 14 amino acids. CDR1 is MGHRA and CDR2 is YSYEKL in the germline V gene. The trim removed 1 base at V and 12 bases at J, leaving 8 bases unmatched. CDR3 loop: CASSQGTGPWGQFF. CDR3 DNA sequence: TGCGCCAGCAGCCAAGGGACAGGGCCCTGGGGGCAGTTCTTC.

This chain connects TRBV10-3 to TRBJ2-1; D gene uncertain. From germline, CDR1 is ENHRY and CDR2 SYGVKD. The CDR3 is 16 residues long. Between the trimmed V and J ends, which lost 2 bases and 7 bases, there was a span of 18 bases. DNA of the CDR3: TGTGCCATCAGTGAGCCAACCGGGTCCTCTTGGAATGAGCAGTTCTTC. Residues: CAISEPTGSSWNEQFF.

The chain uses TRBV5-6 and TRBJ2-7; 8 bases fit TRBD1. Germline lookup yields CDR1 SGHDT and CDR2 YYEEEE. J gave up 0 bases and V 4 bases, and 6 bases lay outside the gene matches. CDR3 length equals 15 residues. CDR3 loop: CASSPWDRYSYEQYF. The CDR3 coding sequence is TGTGCCAGCAGCCCCTGGGACAGGTACTCCTACGAGCAGTACTTC.

The chain uses TRBV20-1 and TRBJ2-7, with unresolved D. Germline CDR1 reads DFQATT; CDR2 reads SNEGSKA (reference sequence). V lost 0 bases, J lost 3 bases, and 12 bases lay in between. This CDR3 comprises 14 residues. This CDR3 is CSARDRLGSYEQYF. CDR3 bases: TGCAGTGCTAGAGATCGGCTTGGCAGCTACGAGCAGTACTTC.

This chain joins TRBV5-8 and TRBJ1-6; a possible D gene is TRBD1 (6 bases). The V gene lost 1 base and the J gene lost 10 bases, with 12 bases spanning the gap. Per germline, CDR1 SGHTS and CDR2 YDEGEE. The CDR3 contains 14 residues. The CDR3 nucleotides read TGTGCCAGCAGCTTGTGGGGGCAAGGATCACCCCTCCACTTT. Its translation is CASSLWGQGSPLHF. Full variable domain (missing parts from reference TRBV5-8 and TRBJ1-6): EAGVTQSPTHLIKTRGQQATLRCSPISGHTSVYWYQQALGLGLQFLLWYDEGEERNRGNFPPRFSGRQFPNYSSELNVNALELEDSALYLCASSLWGQGSPLHFGNGTRLTVT.

The chain couples TRBV30 to TRBJ2-5, with D possibly matching TRBD2 (6 bases). This CDR3 is 13 amino acids long. Germline CDR1 GTSNPN, CDR2 SVGIG (reference sequence). With 5 bases removed from V and 5 bases from J, the gap between germline ends came to 15 bases. The CDR3 DNA reads TGTGCCTGGGCGTCGGGGGTAAGGGAGACCCAGTACTTC. Translated, it gives CAWASGVRETQYF.